Listed below are T cell receptor beta chains from one sample, sequenced in a study of blood T cells in healthy people across ages. Using its own MiXCR run on the 5' RACE reads, TCRdb lists one record per CDR3 protein. Counted here are hundreds of thousands of distinct CDR3 sequences, under 25% occurring once; the ten biggest clones make up roughly 3.6%. Material: blood. The receptors derive from an older man in good health. Both conserved end residues are part of each CDR3. Fields, in order: D gene, J gene, clone size, V gene, CDR3 DNA, CDR3 protein. D genes are given only for firm matches. For some rows the clone size is stated as once, few or many, or as a class when expanded; others skip it.

>TRBD1|TRBJ2-7|.|TRBV7-3
TGTGCCAGCAGCTTAGGACAGGGTACAAAAGAAACCTACGAGCAGTACTTC
CASSLGQGTKETYEQYF
>TRBD2|TRBJ2-5|few|TRBV29-1
TGCAGCGTACTGGGGGGACTAGCGGCACAAGAGACCCAGTGCTTC
CSVLGGLAAQETQCF
>TRBD1|TRBJ2-7|few|TRBV12-3/TRBV12-4
TGTGCCAGCAGTTTCAAGGGGGCAATATCCTACGAGCAGTACTTC
CASSFKGAISYEQYF
>.|TRBJ1-1|.|TRBV5-1
TGCGCCAGCAGCTTTAAGGGGGTCTACACTGAAGCTTTCTTT
CASSFKGVYTEAFF
>.|TRBJ2-3|many|TRBV13
TGTGCCAGCAGCTACCTTGCCCGGGGGACTAGCACAGATACGCAGTATTTT
CASSYLARGTSTDTQYF
>.|TRBJ2-7|many|TRBV7-2
TGTGCCAGCAGCTTAGGCGGGACCGGTTCCCACGAGCAGTACTTC
CASSLGGTGSHEQYF
>.|TRBJ2-3|.|TRBV20-1
TGCAGTGCTCATCTTTGGGGACCAGATACGCAGTATTTT
CSAHLWGPDTQYF
>.|TRBJ2-5|few|TRBV3-1
TGTGCCAGCAGCCAAGATCAAGCCCCTTCACAAGAGACCCAGTACTTC
CASSQDQAPSQETQYF
>TRBD2|TRBJ2-5|.|TRBV20-1
TGCAGTGCTCTAGGACTAGCGGATGTCCAAGAGACCCAGTACTTC
CSALGLADVQETQYF
>.|TRBJ1-2|.|TRBV20-1
TGCAGTGCACCCACTCCAAGGCTAATTGATGTCTATGGCTACACCTTC
CSAPTPRLIDVYGYTF
>.|TRBJ1-1|once|TRBV6-1
TGTGCCAGCAGTGAACTCGGGCAGGTGAACACTGAAGCTTTCTTT
CASSELGQVNTEAFF
>.|TRBJ2-1|.|TRBV20-1
TGCAGTGCGTCCGGGGCGAGTGAGCAGTTCTTC
CSASGASEQFF
>TRBD2|TRBJ2-5|few|TRBV7-6
TGTGCCAGCAGCGAGAGGACTAGCGGGAGGCAGTACTTC
CASSERTSGRQYF
>.|TRBJ2-1|few|TRBV12-3/TRBV12-4
TGTGCCAGCAAATTGGCGGAGGCCCCCAATGAGCAGTTCTTC
CASKLAEAPNEQFF
>.|TRBJ2-7|.|TRBV28
TGTGCCAGCAGGCCTGGACAAGGGAAAGTCGGCGAGCAGTACTTC
CASRPGQGKVGEQYF
>.|TRBJ1-2|.|TRBV10-3
TGTGCCATCAGTGAGAGCGAGGCAGGGGCAAAGGATGGCTACACCTTC
CAISESEAGAKDGYTF
>.|TRBJ2-5|few|TRBV25-1
TGTGCCAGCAGTGAATTTGGAGGCCAAGGGACCCAGTACTTC
CASSEFGGQGTQYF
>TRBD2|TRBJ2-3|few|TRBV11-2
TGTGCCAGCAGCCAAAGTTCGACTAGCGGGAGTAGGAGATATACAGATACGCAGTATTTT
CASSQSSTSGSRRYTDTQYF
>TRBD2|TRBJ2-3|.|TRBV5-6
TGTGCCAGCAGCAAAACCGGGACTAGCGGCACGGATACGCAGTATTTT
CASSKTGTSGTDTQYF
>TRBD1|TRBJ1-6|.|TRBV3-1
TGTGCCAGCAGCCGACAACGACAGGGTGGTTCACCCCTCCACTTT
CASSRQRQGGSPLHF
>TRBD2|TRBJ2-3|few|TRBV2
TGTGCCAGCAGCGTCGTTGCTAGCGGGATTATGGATACGCAGTATTTT
CASSVVASGIMDTQYF
>TRBD1|TRBJ2-7|.|TRBV20-1
TGCAGTGCTAGAGAAGGGGACAGGGGGCGCAAGTACGAGCAGTACTTC
CSAREGDRGRKYEQYF
>TRBD1|TRBJ2-7|few|TRBV5-8
TGTGCCAGCAGCTTGGTGCTAACAGGGGCCTACGAGCAGTACTTC
CASSLVLTGAYEQYF
>.|TRBJ2-1|few|TRBV2
TGTGCCAGCAGTGAAGATCGTCTCAATGAGCAGTTCTTC
CASSEDRLNEQFF